The 11 T cell receptor beta chains given below trace back to one sample, sequenced in a study of cytomegalovirus exposure and HLA in healthy donors. PCR primers comprised 60 Vbeta and 13 Jbeta primers. Here immunoSEQ multiplex PCR was the method, and the copy in TCRdb shows in-frame clones only, minus some. The sample lists approximately 200,000 clones, approximately 80% seen once, with around 0.2% in the top ten. Source material: PBMCs. The receptor source for this set is a girl aged 2 to 9 in good health and CMV-seronegative.

The gene calls are TRBV5-1 and TRBJ2-5; TRBD1 aligns across 11 bases. The CDR3 sequence is 16 residues long. The germline V gene encodes CDR1 SGHRS and CDR2 YFSETQ. The ends lost 4 bases at V and 4 bases at J; junction bases unmatched: 9. In DNA, the CDR3 is TGCGCCAGCAGCGCCACCCCGGGACAGGGGGGAGAGACCCAGTACTTC. Its protein product is CASSATPGQGGETQYF.

As DNA, the CDR3 is TGTGCCAGCAGCTCATCGGACAGGGCTTGGGAAGCTTTCTTT. This translates into CASSSSDRAWEAFF. This sequence joins TRBV13 and TRBJ1-1, with TRBD1 matching over 8 bases. CDR3 length equals 14 residues. Germline V gives CDR1 PRHDT, CDR2 FYEKMQ (reference sequence). Trimming cost V 4 bases and J 8 bases; bases outside gene matches: 9.

This chain uses TRBV6-1 with TRBJ2-1; TRBD2 aligns across 7 bases. J gave up 5 bases and V 0 bases, and 10 bases lay outside the gene matches. Germline CDR1 is MNHNS and CDR2 is SASEGT. The CDR3 is made up of 17 amino acids. CDR3 loop: CASSEATGGNRNNEQFF. CDR3 bases: TGTGCCAGCAGTGAAGCTACGGGGGGAAACCGAAACAATGAGCAGTTCTTC.

The chain links TRBV27 to TRBJ2-5, with TRBD1 as a possible D gene (5 bases). Germline CDR1 is MNHEY and CDR2 is SMNVEV (reference sequence). V lost 6 bases and J 2 bases, leaving 16 bases between the germline ends. There are 15 residues in the CDR3. CDR3 nucleotide sequence: TGTGCCAGCAGGCCCCTTGTGACAGTACAAGAGACCCAGTACTTC. Translation gives CASRPLVTVQETQYF.

The V call is TRBV5-6, the J call TRBJ2-1; possibly TRBD2 for D (6 bases). Trimming removed 4 bases at V and 14 bases at J, with 13 bases between. This CDR3 contains 11 residues. Per the germline V gene, CDR1 is SGHDT and CDR2 is YYEEEE. The CDR3 is CASSRDSKEFF. CDR3 coding DNA: TGTGCCAGCAGCCGGGACTCCAAGGAGTTCTTC.

This chain links TRBV2 with TRBJ2-7; 9 nucleotides line up with TRBD2. The CDR3 is 15 residues long. V lost 4 bases, J lost 5 bases, and 9 bases stayed unmatched. Per the germline V gene, CDR1 is SNHLY and CDR2 is FYNNEI. The CDR3 sequence: CASSGGTSPVHEQYF. CDR3 in DNA: TGTGCCAGCAGTGGCGGGACTAGCCCTGTCCACGAGCAGTACTTC.

This chain links TRBV6-1 with TRBJ2-1, with 7 positions matching TRBD2. There are 15 residues in the CDR3. Germline assignment: CDR1 MNHNS and CDR2 SASEGT. Trimming cost V 3 bases and J 7 bases; bases outside gene matches: 9. The CDR3 protein is CASSELGLQGNEQFF. In DNA form, the CDR3 reads TGTGCCAGCAGTGAGCTGGGACTACAAGGGAATGAGCAGTTCTTC.

This clone came up a few times. The chain carries TRBV6-1 and TRBJ1-1; the D gene is possibly TRBD1 (5 bases). Germline loops: CDR1 MNHNS, CDR2 SASEGT. The V end lost 8 bases, the J end lost 0 bases, and 10 bases lay between the germline ends. The CDR3 is made up of 13 amino acids. The CDR3 protein is CASGGLVNTEAFF. The CDR3 DNA reads as TGTGCCAGCGGGGGGTTAGTGAACACTGAAGCTTTCTTT.

The genes are TRBV5-4 and TRBJ2-5; D is unresolved. This CDR3 has 13 amino acids. CDR1 is SGHNT and CDR2 is YYREEE in the germline V gene (reference sequence). V gave up 1 base and J gave up 3 bases, with 7 bases separating them. Here the CDR3 reads CASSLSQKETQYF. CDR3 DNA: TGTGCCAGCAGCTTGTCCCAGAAAGAGACCCAGTACTTC.

This clone was seen only a few times. V usage is TRBV5-1 and J usage is TRBJ2-7; 9 bases fit TRBD2. Trimming took 4 bases from V and 3 from J; bases not matched to a gene: 2. This CDR3 spans 13 amino acids. The germline V gene encodes CDR1 SGHRS and CDR2 YFSETQ. CDR3 DNA: TGCGCCAGCAGCCATAGCGGGGGCTACGAGCAGTACTTC. The encoded protein is CASSHSGGYEQYF.

V usage is TRBV6-1 and J usage is TRBJ2-3, with 8 bases identical to TRBD1. The CDR3 consists of 15 residues. With V trimmed by 8 bases and J by 4 bases, 11 bases remained unmatched. Per the germline V gene, CDR1 is MNHNS and CDR2 is SASEGT. CDR3 loop: CASSPQGAVADTQYF. The DNA for the CDR3 is TGTGCCAGCTCCCCCCAGGGGGCAGTGGCAGATACGCAGTATTTT.